This T cell receptor beta chain came from a study of blood T cell repertoires in COVID-19. Libraries were prepared by immunoSEQ multiplex PCR; TCRdb keeps only in-frame clonotypes and omits some of them. The sample consists of 250,000 to 300,000 clones, approximately 85% of them appearing once. Trimming left V 1 base short and J 0 bases short, with 6 bases between. Germline-derived CDR1 and CDR2 are SEHNR and FQNEAQ (reference sequence). This CDR3 region has 15 residues. The chain recombines TRBV7-9 with TRBJ2-2; tentatively, D is TRBD1 (5 bases). The TCR originated in a woman aged 65 to 85 with acute or convalescent COVID-19. Sequences were obtained from peripheral blood. The CDR3 loop is CASSLEGPNTGELFF. CDR3 nucleotides: TGTGCCAGCAGCTTAGAGGGGCCGAACACCGGGGAGCTGTTTTTT.